Each of the 12 T cell receptor beta chains below was sequenced from the same sample in a study of T cells in Graves' hyperthyroidism and ophthalmopathy. Amplification targeted TCR beta CDR3 regions from RNA transcripts. In the first-round RT-PCR of the TCR CDR3, the HTBI primer set was used. Via MiXCR, TCRdb re-called the multiplex PCR reads, giving one row per CDR3 protein. The sample holds about 270,000 distinct CDR3 sequences, less than 30% seen once. Sample: blood. The receptors originated from a man in his forties with Graves' hyperthyroidism that later progressed to Graves' ophthalmopathy.

In this sample, this clonotype turned up many times. The chain has TRBV7-9 and TRBJ1-5; D uncertain. CDR1 and CDR2 (germline): SEHNR, FQNEAQ (reference sequence). V was trimmed by 3 bases and J by 3 bases, leaving 9 bases between them. There are 14 residues in the CDR3. CDR3 amino acids: CASSFLGSNQPQHF. CDR3 sequence (DNA): TGTGCCAGCAGCTTTTTAGGGTCCAATCAGCCCCAGCATTTT.

The chain has TRBV6-1 and TRBJ2-7; D is unresolved. Trimming cost V 5 bases and J 0 bases, with 11 bases left between them. The CDR3 is made up of 14 amino acids. Looked up from germline, CDR1 is MNHNS and CDR2 is SASEGT. Written as DNA, the CDR3 is TGTGCCAGCAGTATAGGACGGCACTCCTACGAGCAGTACTTC. Its translation: CASSIGRHSYEQYF.

The J gene is TRBJ2-2, the V gene TRBV12-3 or TRBV12-4, with 8 bases that match TRBD2. Unmatched junction bases numbered 8, after V lost 7 bases and J lost 1 base. This CDR3 spans 16 amino acids. The CDR3 spells CASIFILAENTGELFF. CDR3 in DNA: TGTGCCAGCATTTTTATACTAGCGGAGAACACCGGGGAGCTGTTTTTT.

The chain is built from TRBV20-1 and TRBJ2-7, with 7 bases matching TRBD2. From germline, CDR1 is DFQATT and CDR2 SNEGSKA (reference sequence). V dropped 7 bases and J dropped 2; count of bases not matched to a gene: 5. This CDR3 has 12 amino acids. CDR3 sequence: CSGGLVPYEQYF. The CDR3 DNA is TGCAGTGGAGGACTAGTCCCCTACGAGCAGTACTTC.

This clonotype occurred a few times. The chain uses TRBV20-1 and TRBJ1-3, with a weak D call TRBD1 (6 bases). CDR1 and CDR2 from the germline V gene are DFQATT and SNEGSKA (reference sequence). The CDR3 is 17 residues long. Trimming pared 6 bases from V and 5 bases from J, leaving 26 bases between. The DNA for the CDR3 is TGCAGTGCCGCCGTCAGCGGGGGCGGGGGGCTTAGAAACACCATATATTTT. Encoded protein: CSAAVSGGGGLRNTIYF.

This clonotype occurred many times. The chain joins TRBV12-3 or TRBV12-4 to TRBJ1-1, with D hard to call. The CDR3 is 15 amino acids. V gave up 3 bases and J gave up 1 base, with 12 bases separating them. The CDR3 DNA reads TGTGCCAGCAGTTTCGTTCGGCCTGGGAACACTGAAGCTTTCTTT. This codes for CASSFVRPGNTEAFF.

The chain recombines TRBV12-3 or TRBV12-4 with TRBJ1-1; 10 nucleotides agree with TRBD1. This CDR3 is built from 13 residues. The junction had 5 bases not matched to a gene; V was cut back by 6 bases and J by 7 bases. CDR3 protein: CASRTGQGGEAFF. In nucleotides, the CDR3 is TGTGCCAGCAGGACCGGACAGGGGGGTGAAGCTTTCTTT.

This clonotype has at least ten counts. J is TRBJ2-5 and V is TRBV29-1; possible D gene TRBD2, 6 bases. Germline V gene sequence: CDR1 SQVTM, CDR2 ANQGSEA. The ends were cut back, 7 bases at V and 4 bases at J, with 13 bases in the middle. This CDR3 is built from 12 residues. CDR3 DNA sequence: TGCAGCGCAGGGACTGCGGGAGAGACCCAGTACTTC. This translates into CSAGTAGETQYF.

As regards this clonotype: At one end, the junction sequence differs from germline, possibly due to a read error. V usage is TRBV6-2 or TRBV6-3 and J usage is TRBJ2-7; the D is unclear. The CDR3 length is 13 residues. CDR1 and CDR2 from the germline V gene are MNHEY and SVGEGT. The CDR3, as DNA: TGTGCCAGCAGTTACTCGTACTCCGACGAGCAGTACTTC. It encodes CASSYSYSDEQYF.

The V call is TRBV7-2, the J call TRBJ2-4, with TRBD2 as a possible D gene (5 bases). V was trimmed by 0 bases and J by 9 bases, leaving 6 bases between them. The germline gives CDR1 SGHTA, CDR2 FQGNSA. This CDR3 is built from 12 residues. CDR3 nucleotides: TGTGCCAGCAGCTTAGCCGGAGGCATTCAGTACTTC. Protein product: CASSLAGGIQYF.

This clonotype was detected many times. This chain links TRBV15 with TRBJ2-6; D is perhaps TRBD1 (6 bases). Germline CDR1 is LNHNV and CDR2 is YYDKDF (reference sequence). The V and J ends lost 4 bases and 4 bases respectively, with 20 bases between them. The CDR3 length is 18 residues. In nucleotides, the CDR3 is TGTGCCACCAGCAACCACCGGGACAAAGCTTGGGGGGCCAACGTCCTGACTTTC. This sequence encodes CATSNHRDKAWGANVLTF.

At least ten counts were recorded for this clonotype. The rearrangement uses TRBV2 and TRBJ2-5, with D possibly being TRBD1 (6 bases). V dropped 6 bases and J dropped 2 bases, with 10 bases sitting between them. The CDR3 has 13 residues. Germline values: CDR1 SNHLY, CDR2 FYNNEI. CDR3 sequence reads: CASSYGQQETQYF. In DNA, the CDR3 is TGTGCCAGCAGCTACGGACAGCAAGAGACCCAGTACTTC.